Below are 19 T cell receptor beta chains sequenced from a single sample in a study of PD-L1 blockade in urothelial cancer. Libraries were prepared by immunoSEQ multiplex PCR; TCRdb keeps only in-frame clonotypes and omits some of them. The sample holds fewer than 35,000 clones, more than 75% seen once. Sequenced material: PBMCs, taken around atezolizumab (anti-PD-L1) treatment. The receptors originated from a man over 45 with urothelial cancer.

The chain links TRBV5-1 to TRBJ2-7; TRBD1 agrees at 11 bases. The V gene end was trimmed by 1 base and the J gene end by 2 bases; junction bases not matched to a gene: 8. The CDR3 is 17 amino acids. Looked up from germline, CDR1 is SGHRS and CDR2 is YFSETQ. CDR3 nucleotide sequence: TGCGCCAGCAGCTTGCTCCCAATGGGACAGGGGGCCTACGAGCAGTACTTC. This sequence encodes CASSLLPMGQGAYEQYF.

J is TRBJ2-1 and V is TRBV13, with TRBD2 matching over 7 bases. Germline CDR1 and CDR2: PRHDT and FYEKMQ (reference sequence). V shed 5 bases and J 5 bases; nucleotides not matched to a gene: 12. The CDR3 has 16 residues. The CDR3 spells CASSTLGGLVNNEQFF. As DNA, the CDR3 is TGTGCCAGCAGCACTCTCGGAGGACTAGTAAACAATGAGCAGTTCTTC.

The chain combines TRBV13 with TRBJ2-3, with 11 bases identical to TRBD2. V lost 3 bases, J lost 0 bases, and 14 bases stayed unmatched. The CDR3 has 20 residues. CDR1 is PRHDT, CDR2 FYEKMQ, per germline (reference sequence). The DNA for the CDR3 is TGTGCCAGCAGCTTTCTTCCCGGTGTAGTAGCGGGGGGGAGCACAGATACGCAGTATTTT. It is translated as CASSFLPGVVAGGSTDTQYF. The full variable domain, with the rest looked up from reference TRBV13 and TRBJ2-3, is AAGVIQSPRHLIKEKRETATLKCYPIPRHDTVYWYQQGPGQDPQFLISFYEKMQSDKGSIPDRFSAQQFSDYHSELNMSSLELGDSALYFCASSFLPGVVAGGSTDTQYFGPGTRLTVL.

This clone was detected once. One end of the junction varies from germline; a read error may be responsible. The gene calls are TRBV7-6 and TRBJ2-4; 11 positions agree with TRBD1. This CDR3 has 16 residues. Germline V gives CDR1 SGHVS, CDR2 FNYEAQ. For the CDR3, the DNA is TGTGCCAGCAGCATAGCCCCGGGACAGGGGGGAAACATTCAGTACTTC. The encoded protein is CASSIAPGQGGNIQYF.

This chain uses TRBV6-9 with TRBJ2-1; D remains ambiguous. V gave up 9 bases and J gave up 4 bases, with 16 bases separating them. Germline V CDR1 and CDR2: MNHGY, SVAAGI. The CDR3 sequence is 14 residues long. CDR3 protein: CASPEEPSYNEQFF. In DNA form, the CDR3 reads TGTGCCAGTCCTGAAGAGCCGTCGTACAATGAGCAGTTCTTC.

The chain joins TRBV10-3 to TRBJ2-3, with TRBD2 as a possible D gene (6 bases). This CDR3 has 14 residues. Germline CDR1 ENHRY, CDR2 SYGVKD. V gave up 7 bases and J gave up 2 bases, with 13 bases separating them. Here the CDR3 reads CAIKGGGVTDTQYF. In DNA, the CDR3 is TGTGCCATCAAGGGCGGAGGGGTCACAGATACGCAGTATTTT.

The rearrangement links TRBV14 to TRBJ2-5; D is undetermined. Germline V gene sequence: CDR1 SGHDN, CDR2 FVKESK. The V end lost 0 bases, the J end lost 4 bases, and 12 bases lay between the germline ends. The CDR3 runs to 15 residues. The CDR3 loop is CASSQDLVYGETQYF. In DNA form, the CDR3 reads TGTGCCAGCAGCCAAGATTTAGTATATGGAGAGACCCAGTACTTC.

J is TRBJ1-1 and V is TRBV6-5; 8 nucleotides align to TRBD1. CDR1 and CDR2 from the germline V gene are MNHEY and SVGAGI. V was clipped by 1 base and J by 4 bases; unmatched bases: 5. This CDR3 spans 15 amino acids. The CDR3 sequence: CASSYLQGGTTEAFF. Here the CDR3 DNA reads TGTGCCAGCAGTTACTTACAGGGGGGGACCACTGAAGCTTTCTTT.

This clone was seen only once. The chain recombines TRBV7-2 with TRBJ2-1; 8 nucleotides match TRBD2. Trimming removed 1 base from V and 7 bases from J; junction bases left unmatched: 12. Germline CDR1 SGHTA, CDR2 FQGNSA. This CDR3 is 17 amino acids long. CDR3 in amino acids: CASSLDSGSGGRNEQFF. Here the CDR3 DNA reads TGTGCCAGCAGCTTAGATTCGGGGTCCGGCGGGAGGAATGAGCAGTTCTTC.

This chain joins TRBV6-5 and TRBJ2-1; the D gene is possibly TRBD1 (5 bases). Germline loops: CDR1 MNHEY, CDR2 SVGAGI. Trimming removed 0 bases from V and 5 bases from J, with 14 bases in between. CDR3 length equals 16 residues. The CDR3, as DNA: TGTGCCAGCAGTTACTCCTCAGGGATACGTAACAATGAGCAGTTCTTC. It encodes CASSYSSGIRNNEQFF.

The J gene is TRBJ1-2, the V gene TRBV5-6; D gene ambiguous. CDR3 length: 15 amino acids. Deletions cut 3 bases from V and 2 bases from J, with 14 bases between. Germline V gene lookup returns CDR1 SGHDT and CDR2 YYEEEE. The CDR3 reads CASSSRSAANYGYTF. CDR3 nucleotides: TGTGCCAGCAGCTCCAGGTCGGCAGCCAACTATGGCTACACCTTC.

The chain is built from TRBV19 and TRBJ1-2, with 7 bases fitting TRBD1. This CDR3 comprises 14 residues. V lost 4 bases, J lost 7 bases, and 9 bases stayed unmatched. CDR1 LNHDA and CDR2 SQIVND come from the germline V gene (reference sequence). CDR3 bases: TGTGCCAGTAGTAGTGACAGGGCAGGAGGTGGCTACACCTTC. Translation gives CASSSDRAGGGYTF.

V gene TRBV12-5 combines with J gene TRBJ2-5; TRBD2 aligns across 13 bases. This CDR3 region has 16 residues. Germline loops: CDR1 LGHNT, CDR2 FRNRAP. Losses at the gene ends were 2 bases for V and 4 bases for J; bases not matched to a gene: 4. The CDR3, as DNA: TGTGCTAGTGGTTTGCCGACTAGCGGGAGGATAGAGACCCAGTACTTC. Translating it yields CASGLPTSGRIETQYF.

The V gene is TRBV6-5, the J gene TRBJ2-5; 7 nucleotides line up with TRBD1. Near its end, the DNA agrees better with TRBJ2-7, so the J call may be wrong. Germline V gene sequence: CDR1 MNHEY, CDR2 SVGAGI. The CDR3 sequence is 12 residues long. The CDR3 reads CASSQQGYEQYF. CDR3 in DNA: TGTGCCAGCAGCCAACAGGGGTACGAGCAGTACTTC.

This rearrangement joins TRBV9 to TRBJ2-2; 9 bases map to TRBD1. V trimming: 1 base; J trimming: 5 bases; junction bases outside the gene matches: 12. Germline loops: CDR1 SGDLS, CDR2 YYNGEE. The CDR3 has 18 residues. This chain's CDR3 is CASSVRGTGKGRTGELFF. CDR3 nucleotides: TGTGCCAGCAGCGTAAGGGGGACAGGGAAAGGTCGGACCGGGGAGCTGTTTTTT.

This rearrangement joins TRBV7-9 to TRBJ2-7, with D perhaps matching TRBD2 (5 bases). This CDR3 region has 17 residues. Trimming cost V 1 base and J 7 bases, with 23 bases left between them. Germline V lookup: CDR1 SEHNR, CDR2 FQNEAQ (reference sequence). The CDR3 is CASSLDGVWANGDEQYF. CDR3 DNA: TGTGCCAGCAGCTTAGATGGAGTTTGGGCTAACGGGGATGAGCAGTACTTC.

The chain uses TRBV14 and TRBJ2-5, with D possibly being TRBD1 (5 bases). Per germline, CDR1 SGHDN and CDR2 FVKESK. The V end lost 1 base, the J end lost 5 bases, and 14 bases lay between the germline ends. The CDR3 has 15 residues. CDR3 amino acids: CASSQVGRGSETQYF. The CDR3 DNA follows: TGTGCCAGCAGCCAAGTGGGAAGGGGCTCTGAGACCCAGTACTTC.

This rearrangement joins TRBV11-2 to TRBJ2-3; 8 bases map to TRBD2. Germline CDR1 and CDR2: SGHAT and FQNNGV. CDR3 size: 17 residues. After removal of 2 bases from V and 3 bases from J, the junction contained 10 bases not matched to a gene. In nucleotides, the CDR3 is TGTGCCAGCAGCTTAACCCCGGGGGGGAGGGGGACAGATACGCAGTATTTT. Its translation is CASSLTPGGRGTDTQYF. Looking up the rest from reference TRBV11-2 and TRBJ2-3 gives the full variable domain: EAGVAQSPRYKIIEKRQSVAFWCNPISGHATLYWYQQILGQGPKLLIQFQNNGVVDDSQLPKDRFSAERLKGVDSTLKIQPAKLEDSAVYLCASSLTPGGRGTDTQYFGPGTRLTVL.

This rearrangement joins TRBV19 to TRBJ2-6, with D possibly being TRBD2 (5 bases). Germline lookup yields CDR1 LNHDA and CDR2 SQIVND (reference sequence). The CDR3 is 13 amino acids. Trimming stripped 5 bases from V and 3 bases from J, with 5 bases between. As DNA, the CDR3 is TGTGCCAGTAGTCGGGGTGGGGCCAACGTCCTGACTTTC. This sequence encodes CASSRGGANVLTF.